A single sample is the source of the 32 T cell receptor beta chains below, sequenced in a study of molecular identifiers for immune sequencing clone quantification. TCRdb itself ran the PCR reads through MiXCR, one entry per CDR3 protein. Of 460,000 or so distinct CDR3 sequences detected, about a quarter appear once; the ten largest clones hold around 0.79%. Sequenced sample: naive CD8+ T cells from blood, with Jurkat cell RNA spiked in. Subset denoted: FACS-sorted CD8+CD4-CCR7+CD45RA+ naive T cells. These receptors were taken from a human donor in good health. Some libraries in this study had Jurkat cell RNA spiked in.

This clonotype was detected many times. The chain is built from TRBV28 and TRBJ2-5; possibly TRBD2 for D (6 bases). The CDR3 is 13 residues long. The V end was cut by 4 bases, the J end by 5 bases, with 11 bases between. Germline CDR1 and CDR2: MDHEN and SYDVKM. CDR3 residues: CASSYVREETQYF. The CDR3 nucleotides read TGTGCCAGCAGTTACGTCCGGGAGGAGACCCAGTACTTC.

V usage is TRBV4-3 and J usage is TRBJ2-1; TRBD2 matches 13 bases. CDR3 length: 16 amino acids. Trimming at V came to 1 base and at J to 12 bases, leaving 9 bases not matched to a gene. Germline V gives CDR1 LGHNA, CDR2 YSLEER. The CDR3 reads CASSQGWTSGSFGQFF. The CDR3 DNA reads as TGCGCCAGCAGCCAAGGATGGACTAGCGGGAGTTTCGGGCAGTTCTTC.

The chain employs TRBV12-3 or TRBV12-4 and TRBJ2-1; 8 nucleotides align to TRBD2. This CDR3 has 15 amino acids. Germline trimming cut 3 bases from V and 2 bases from J; bases unmatched to any gene: 3. CDR3 sequence: CASSFGGEAYNEQFF. Written as DNA, the CDR3 is TGTGCCAGCAGTTTCGGGGGGGAGGCCTACAATGAGCAGTTCTTC.

V gene TRBV12-3 or TRBV12-4 combines with J gene TRBJ1-1; tentative D call: TRBD1 (5 bases). V was trimmed by 3 bases and J by 5 bases, leaving 16 bases between them. CDR3 size: 15 residues. The CDR3 here is CASSFFERGGTEAFF. CDR3 DNA sequence: TGTGCCAGCAGTTTCTTTGAGAGGGGAGGTACTGAAGCTTTCTTT.

This clonotype was seen a handful of times. This chain connects TRBV27 to TRBJ2-7; TRBD2 aligns across 11 bases. CDR3 size: 14 residues. With V trimmed by 5 bases and J by 7 bases, 7 bases remained unmatched. Germline V lookup: CDR1 MNHEY, CDR2 SMNVEV (reference sequence). The CDR3 bases are TGTGCCAGCAGTGCGGGACTAGCGGAGTATGAGCAGTACTTC. It specifies CASSAGLAEYEQYF.

This clonotype was seen ten or more times. V is TRBV5-1 and J is TRBJ1-1, with D unclear. Trimming left V 5 bases short and J 6 bases short, with 8 bases between. Germline V CDR1 and CDR2: SGHRS, YFSETQ. The CDR3 totals 11 residues. The CDR3 sequence: CASRQGPEAFF. As DNA, the CDR3 is TGCGCCAGCAGACAAGGGCCTGAAGCTTTCTTT.

This clonotype was observed at least ten times. The rearrangement links TRBV12-3 or TRBV12-4 to TRBJ1-1; no clear D gene. V lost 6 bases and J lost 4, with 15 bases in between. The CDR3 covers 14 residues. CDR3 amino acids: CASSPSRPTTEAFF. The CDR3 DNA reads TGTGCCAGCAGCCCGTCCCGACCGACCACTGAAGCTTTCTTT.

The table lists this clonotype with a few counts. The V call is TRBV29-1, the J call TRBJ2-7; D possibly matches TRBD1 or TRBD2 (5 bases each). This CDR3 spans 12 amino acids. CDR1 is SQVTM, CDR2 ANQGSEA, per germline. With 7 bases removed from V and 3 bases from J, the gap between germline ends came to 13 bases. CDR3 sequence reads: CSAEGQDYEQYF. The CDR3 bases are TGCAGCGCCGAGGGGCAGGACTACGAGCAGTACTTC.

This clonotype was observed many times. CDR3 loop: CSARVRGLGDQPQHF. CDR3 DNA sequence: TGCAGTGCTAGAGTCAGGGGGCTTGGGGATCAGCCCCAGCATTTT. V gene TRBV20-1 combines with J gene TRBJ1-5; 8 bases agree with TRBD1. This CDR3 is 15 amino acids long. Germline lookup yields CDR1 DFQATT and CDR2 SNEGSKA (reference sequence). The V gene end was trimmed by 1 base and the J gene end by 5 bases; junction bases not matched to a gene: 7.

V usage is TRBV28 and J usage is TRBJ1-6, with 10 nucleotides matching TRBD1. Trimming cost V 6 bases and J 11 bases; bases outside gene matches: 4. The CDR3 runs 13 residues. Germline CDR1 MDHEN, CDR2 SYDVKM. CDR3 sequence reads: CASRSDRGPPLHF. In nucleotides, the CDR3 is TGTGCCAGCAGATCCGACAGGGGGCCACCCCTCCACTTT.

This clonotype was seen ten or more times. The chain employs TRBV7-9 and TRBJ1-1; D is uncertain. The germline V gene has CDR1 SEHNR and CDR2 FQNEAQ (reference sequence). The CDR3 runs 15 residues. The germline V and J ends were trimmed by 0 bases and 2 bases, with 10 bases remaining between them. CDR3 nucleotide sequence: TGTGCCAGCAGCTTAGCGCTCGGCAGAAACACTGAAGCTTTCTTT. Amino acid sequence: CASSLALGRNTEAFF.

This clonotype was seen at least ten times. The chain uses TRBV2 and TRBJ1-2; no clear D gene. CDR3 length equals 12 residues. V was cut by 3 bases and J by 2 bases, with 4 bases left in between. CDR1 SNHLY and CDR2 FYNNEI come from the germline V gene. CDR3 bases: TGTGCCAGCAGTGAGGACAACTATGGCTACACCTTC. Protein sequence: CASSEDNYGYTF.

There are many counts of this clonotype. The chain employs TRBV5-1 and TRBJ2-3, with TRBD2 matching over 9 bases. Germline lookup yields CDR1 SGHRS and CDR2 YFSETQ. V shed 2 bases, J shed 4 bases, and the junction held 8 bases outside the gene matches. This CDR3 region has 16 residues. This CDR3 reads CASSLLTSGSADTQYF. The CDR3 DNA sequence: TGCGCCAGCAGCTTACTGACTAGCGGAAGCGCAGATACGCAGTATTTT.

This clonotype showed up just once. This likely comes from a read error, as the CDR3 has no conserved phenylalanine or tryptophan at its end. The CDR3 spells CASSHARGTGELFI. CDR3 DNA: TGTGCCAGCAGCCACGCAAGGGGAACCGGGGAGCTGTTTATT. The chain joins TRBV28 to TRBJ2-2, with TRBD1 as a possible D gene (5 bases). The CDR3 covers 14 residues. Germline V lookup: CDR1 MDHEN, CDR2 SYDVKM. V was clipped by 6 bases and J by 5 bases, with 13 bases between them.

The table lists this clonotype with a count of one. The V call is TRBV20-1, the J call TRBJ2-3; D is unclear. The J call is uncertain, as TRBJ1-5 better fits the DNA end. The length of the CDR3 is 19 residues. Per germline, CDR1 DFQATT and CDR2 SNEGSKA (reference sequence). CDR3 amino acids: CSARHGAGAQRDSTDTQHF. The CDR3 DNA reads as TGCAGTGCTAGACATGGAGCTGGCGCCCAGCGGGATTCCACAGATACGCAGCATTTT.

Notes on this clonotype: This likely comes from a read error, as the CDR3 has no conserved phenylalanine or tryptophan at its end. Here the CDR3 DNA reads TGTGCCAGCAGTGAAGCGCTTCAAGGGTCCGGGGAGCTGTTTATT. Translating gives CASSEALQGSGELFI. The chain links TRBV2 to TRBJ2-2; no clear D. Looked up from germline, CDR1 is SNHLY and CDR2 is FYNNEI. V lost 0 bases to trimming and J lost 6 bases, with 11 bases between them. The CDR3 runs 15 residues.

To note about this clonotype: This may come from a read error, since a much larger clone is one base off. The chain links TRBV20-1 to TRBJ1-1; D might be TRBD1 (5 bases). CDR1 is DFQATT, CDR2 SNEGSKA, per germline (reference sequence). V lost 7 bases and J lost 10, with 13 bases in between. CDR3 size: 10 residues. CDR3 nucleotide sequence: TGCAGTGTTGCCCAGGGTGTAGCTTTCTTT. Translation gives CSVAQGVAFF.

This sequence joins TRBV15 and TRBJ2-4; D remains unclear. V lost 8 bases, J lost 4 bases, and 12 bases lay in between. CDR1 LNHNV and CDR2 YYDKDF come from the germline V gene (reference sequence). The CDR3 is 13 amino acids. In DNA, the CDR3 is TGTGCCACCTCCACAGAACTGAAAAACATTCAGTACTTC. This gives the protein CATSTELKNIQYF.

The DNA for the CDR3 is TGTGCCAGCAGTTTCGGTGACAGTTCCTCCTACGAGCAGTACTTC. It codes for CASSFGDSSSYEQYF. The genes are TRBV28 and TRBJ2-7; possible D gene TRBD1, 5 bases. CDR1 MDHEN and CDR2 SYDVKM come from the germline V gene. The CDR3 loop spans 15 amino acids. Trimming removed 3 bases at V and 0 bases at J, with 12 bases between. Drawing the rest from reference TRBV28 and TRBJ2-7, the complete variable domain is DVKVTQSSRYLVKRTGEKVFLECVQDMDHENMFWYRQDPGLGLRLIYFSYDVKMKEKGDIPEGYSVSREKKERFSLILESASTNQTSMYLCASSFGDSSSYEQYFGPGTRLTVT.

This clonotype turned up a few times. This sequence joins TRBV24-1 and TRBJ2-1; D remains ambiguous. Looked up from germline, CDR1 is KGHDR and CDR2 is SFDVKD. The V end lost 1 base, the J end lost 5 bases, and 5 bases lay between the germline ends. The CDR3 contains 13 residues. CDR3 bases: TGTGCCACCAGTGATTTATTTCACAATGAGCAGTTCTTC. Protein product: CATSDLFHNEQFF.

This clonotype was seen a handful of times. V gene TRBV11-2 combines with J gene TRBJ1-1; D gene ambiguous. Trimming left V 5 bases short and J 3 bases short, with 19 bases between. Germline-derived CDR1 and CDR2 are SGHAT and FQNNGV. This CDR3 comprises 16 residues. The CDR3 coding sequence is TGTGCCAGCAGCACCCGGGGAATTCAGCCCTACACTGAAGCTTTCTTT. Protein sequence: CASSTRGIQPYTEAFF.

A note on this clonotype: This may stem from a read error, because a much larger clone lies one nucleotide away. V and J are TRBV7-9 and TRBJ2-7; 7 bases agree with TRBD2. V shed 5 bases, J shed 6 bases, and the junction held 7 bases outside the gene matches. Germline CDR1 is SEHNR and CDR2 is FQNEAQ (reference sequence). The CDR3 runs to 13 residues. CDR3 DNA sequence: TGTGCCAGCAGCGGGGGACTACACTGCGAGCAGTACTTC. Translation: CASSGGLHCEQYF.

In regard to this clonotype: One base away lies a much larger clone, so this may be a sequencing read error. The rearrangement joins TRBV12-3 or TRBV12-4 to TRBJ2-5; D unclear. Trimming left V 3 bases short and J 2 bases short, with 10 bases between. The CDR3 contains 14 residues. CDR3 loop: CASSFWPAQETQYF. For the CDR3, the DNA is TGTGCCAGCAGTTTTTGGCCCGCTCAAGAGACCCAGTACTTC.

This clonotype was detected ten times or more. The genes are TRBV29-1 and TRBJ2-5; TRBD2 aligns across 7 bases. The germline V gene has CDR1 SQVTM and CDR2 ANQGSEA. V lost 0 bases and J lost 4; bases outside the gene matches: 5. CDR3 length: 14 amino acids. In DNA, the CDR3 is TGCAGCGTTGAAGATGGGGCTAGCGGAGAGACCCAGTACTTC. Its translation is CSVEDGASGETQYF.

The V and J genes are TRBV3-1 and TRBJ2-5; D is ambiguous. From germline, CDR1 is LGHDT and CDR2 YNNKEL (reference sequence). CDR3 size: 12 residues. The germline V and J ends were trimmed by 0 bases and 5 bases, with 4 bases remaining between them. CDR3 bases: TGTGCCAGCAGCCAAGATATCGAGACCCAGTACTTC. Translating gives CASSQDIETQYF.

This clonotype turned up a few times. The rearrangement joins TRBV12-3 or TRBV12-4 to TRBJ1-5, with a possible D match to TRBD1 (5 bases). The ends were cut back, 4 bases at V and 1 base at J, with 20 bases in the middle. The CDR3 contains 18 residues. DNA of the CDR3: TGTGCCAGCAGTTCCACATTCTCCACGACAGCAAGCAATCAGCCCCAGCATTTT. This encodes CASSSTFSTTASNQPQHF.

Regarding this clonotype: Since a much larger clone is just one base distant, this may be a read error. The chain combines TRBV10-3 with TRBJ2-7, with no clear D. CDR1 ENHRY and CDR2 SYGVKD come from the germline V gene. Trimming removed 6 bases from V and 6 bases from J, with 12 bases in between. The CDR3 totals 12 residues. CDR3 sequence reads: CAISDQACEQYF. The CDR3 DNA is TGTGCCATCAGCGACCAAGCCTGCGAGCAGTACTTC.

This clonotype has only a few counts. The rearrangement joins TRBV4-3 to TRBJ2-7; D gene uncertain. Germline CDR1 LGHNA, CDR2 YSLEER. V was trimmed by 3 bases and J by 0 bases, leaving 15 bases between them. This CDR3 has 16 residues. The CDR3 bases are TGCGCCAGCAGCCAGACGGAGCAGGTTTACTCCTACGAGCAGTACTTC. Residues: CASSQTEQVYSYEQYF.

The chain links TRBV6-5 to TRBJ2-1; D is ambiguous. This CDR3 spans 18 amino acids. With 3 bases removed from V and 2 bases from J, the gap between germline ends came to 20 bases. Per germline, CDR1 MNHEY and CDR2 SVGAGI. The DNA for the CDR3 is TGTGCCAGCAGTTATTCCCCCGGGCATAGGTTAACCTACAATGAGCAGTTCTTC. It specifies CASSYSPGHRLTYNEQFF.

This clonotype was seen at least ten times. The chain has TRBV20-1 and TRBJ1-1, with D tentatively TRBD1 (6 bases). The CDR3 covers 13 residues. Germline V lookup: CDR1 DFQATT, CDR2 SNEGSKA (reference sequence). V gave up 2 bases and J gave up 3 bases, with 10 bases separating them. CDR3 DNA: TGCAGTGCTAGAACAGGGTTAGACACTGAAGCTTTCTTT. This encodes CSARTGLDTEAFF.

In its sample, this clonotype was seen a few times. The rearrangement links TRBV6-2 or TRBV6-3 to TRBJ2-7, with a tentative D call TRBD1 (6 bases). Trimming removed 8 bases from V and 0 bases from J, with 17 bases in between. This CDR3 region has 15 residues. The germline V gene has CDR1 MNHEY and CDR2 SVGEGT. CDR3 sequence (DNA): TGTGCCAGCTCAAATTACAGGGACCCCTCCTACGAGCAGTACTTC. Its protein product is CASSNYRDPSYEQYF.

This clonotype was found many times. The gene calls are TRBV7-9 and TRBJ1-1, with 7 positions matching TRBD1. The germline gives CDR1 SEHNR, CDR2 FQNEAQ (reference sequence). This CDR3 has 16 residues. With V trimmed by 4 bases and J by 4 bases, 12 bases remained unmatched. CDR3 in DNA: TGTGCCAGCAGCTCATCCGGGACAGCAGTTGCCACTGAAGCTTTCTTT. Encoded protein: CASSSSGTAVATEAFF.